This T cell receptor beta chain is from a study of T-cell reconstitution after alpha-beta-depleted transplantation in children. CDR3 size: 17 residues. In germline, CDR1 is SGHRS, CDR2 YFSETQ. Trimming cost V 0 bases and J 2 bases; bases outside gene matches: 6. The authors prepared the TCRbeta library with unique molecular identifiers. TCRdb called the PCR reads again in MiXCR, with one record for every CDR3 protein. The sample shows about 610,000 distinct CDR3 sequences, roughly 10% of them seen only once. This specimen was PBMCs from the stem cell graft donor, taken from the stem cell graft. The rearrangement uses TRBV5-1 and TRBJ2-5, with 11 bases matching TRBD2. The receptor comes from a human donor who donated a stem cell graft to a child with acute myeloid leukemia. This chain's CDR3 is CASSLALAGGPQETQYF. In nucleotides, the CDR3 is TGCGCCAGCAGCTTGGCTCTAGCGGGAGGCCCACAAGAGACCCAGTACTTC.